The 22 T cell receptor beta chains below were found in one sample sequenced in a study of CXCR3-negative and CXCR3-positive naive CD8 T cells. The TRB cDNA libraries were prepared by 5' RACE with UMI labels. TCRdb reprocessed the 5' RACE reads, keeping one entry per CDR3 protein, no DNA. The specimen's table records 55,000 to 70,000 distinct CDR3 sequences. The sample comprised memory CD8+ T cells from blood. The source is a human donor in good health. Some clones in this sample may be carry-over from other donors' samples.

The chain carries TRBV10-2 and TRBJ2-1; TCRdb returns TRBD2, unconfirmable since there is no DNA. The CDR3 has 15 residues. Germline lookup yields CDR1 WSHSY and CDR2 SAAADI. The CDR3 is CASSEEAERGNEQFF.

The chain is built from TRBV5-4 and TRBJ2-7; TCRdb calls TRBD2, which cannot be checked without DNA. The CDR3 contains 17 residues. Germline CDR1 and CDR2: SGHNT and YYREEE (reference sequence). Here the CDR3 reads CASSLAIGLAVSYEQYF.

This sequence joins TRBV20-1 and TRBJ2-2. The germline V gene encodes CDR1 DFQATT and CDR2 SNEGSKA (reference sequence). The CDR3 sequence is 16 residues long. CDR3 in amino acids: CSARKFLAGDTGELFF.

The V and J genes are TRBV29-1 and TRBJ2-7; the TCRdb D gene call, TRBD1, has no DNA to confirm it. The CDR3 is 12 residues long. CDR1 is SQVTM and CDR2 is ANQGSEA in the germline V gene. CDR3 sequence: CSVVDTFYEQYF.

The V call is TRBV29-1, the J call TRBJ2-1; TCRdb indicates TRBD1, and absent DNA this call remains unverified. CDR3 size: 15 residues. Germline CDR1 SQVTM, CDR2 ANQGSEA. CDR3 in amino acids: CSVQGSLSSYNEQFF.

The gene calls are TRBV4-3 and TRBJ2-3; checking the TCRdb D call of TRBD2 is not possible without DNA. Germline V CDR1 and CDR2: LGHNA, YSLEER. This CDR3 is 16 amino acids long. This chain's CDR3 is CASSQDYGGATDTQYF.

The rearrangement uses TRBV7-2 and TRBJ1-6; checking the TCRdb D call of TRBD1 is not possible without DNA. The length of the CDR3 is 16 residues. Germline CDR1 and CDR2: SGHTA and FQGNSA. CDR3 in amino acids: CASSSAAGLSWSPLHF.

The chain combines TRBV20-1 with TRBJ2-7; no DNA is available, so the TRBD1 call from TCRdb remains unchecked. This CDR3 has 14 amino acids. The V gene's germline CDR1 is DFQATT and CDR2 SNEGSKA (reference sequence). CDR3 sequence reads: CSAGRGDSATEEYF.

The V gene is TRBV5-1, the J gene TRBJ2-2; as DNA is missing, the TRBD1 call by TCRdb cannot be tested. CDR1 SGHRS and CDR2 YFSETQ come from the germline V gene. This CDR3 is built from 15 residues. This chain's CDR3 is CASSPDSGDTGELFF.

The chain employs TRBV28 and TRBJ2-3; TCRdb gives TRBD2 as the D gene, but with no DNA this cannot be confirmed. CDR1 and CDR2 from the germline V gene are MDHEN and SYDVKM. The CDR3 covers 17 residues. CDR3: CASRPSSTSRYTDTQYF.

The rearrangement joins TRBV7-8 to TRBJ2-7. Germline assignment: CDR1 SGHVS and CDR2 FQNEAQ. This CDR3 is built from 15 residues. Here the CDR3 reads CASSLESGTPYEQYF.

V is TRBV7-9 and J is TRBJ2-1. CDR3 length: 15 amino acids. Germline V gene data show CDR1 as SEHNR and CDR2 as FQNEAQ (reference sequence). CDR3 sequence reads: CASSLVMGSYNEQFF.

The CDR3 is CSAGKTGTQETQYF. V gene TRBV20-1 combines with J gene TRBJ2-5; with no DNA, the TCRdb D assignment of TRBD1 cannot be verified. This CDR3 comprises 14 residues. Germline V lookup: CDR1 DFQATT, CDR2 SNEGSKA (reference sequence).

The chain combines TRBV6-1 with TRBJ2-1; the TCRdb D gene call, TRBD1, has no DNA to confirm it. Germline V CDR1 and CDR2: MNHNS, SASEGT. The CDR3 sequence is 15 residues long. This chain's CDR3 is CASSLTGGSYNEQFF.

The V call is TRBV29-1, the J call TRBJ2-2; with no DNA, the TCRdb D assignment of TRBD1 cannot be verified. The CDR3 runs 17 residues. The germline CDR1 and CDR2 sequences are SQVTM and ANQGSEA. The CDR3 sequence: CSVSRTGSPTNTGELFF.

The CDR3 here is CSAWTGEGYTF. The gene calls are TRBV29-1 and TRBJ1-2; TCRdb lists TRBD1, though no DNA is available to test this call. CDR3 length: 11 residues. Germline CDR1 reads SQVTM; CDR2 reads ANQGSEA.

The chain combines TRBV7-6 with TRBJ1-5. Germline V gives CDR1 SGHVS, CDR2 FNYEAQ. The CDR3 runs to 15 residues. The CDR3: CASSLMSGSYQPQHF.

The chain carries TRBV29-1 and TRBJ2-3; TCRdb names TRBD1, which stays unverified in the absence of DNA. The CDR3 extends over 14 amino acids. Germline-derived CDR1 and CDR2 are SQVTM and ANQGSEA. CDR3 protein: CSATTGDGTDTQYF.

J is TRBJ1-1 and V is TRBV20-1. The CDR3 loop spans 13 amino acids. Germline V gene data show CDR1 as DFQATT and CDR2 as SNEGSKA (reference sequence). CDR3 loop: CSAKRIGDTEAFF.

This CDR3 reads CSVEKVAGAEAFF. This sequence joins TRBV29-1 and TRBJ1-1. The CDR3 sequence is 13 residues long. Germline loops: CDR1 SQVTM, CDR2 ANQGSEA.

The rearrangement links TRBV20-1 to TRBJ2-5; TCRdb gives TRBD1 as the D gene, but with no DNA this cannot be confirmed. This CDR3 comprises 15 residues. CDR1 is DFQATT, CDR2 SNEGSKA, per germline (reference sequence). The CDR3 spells CSARDRGTPQETQYF.

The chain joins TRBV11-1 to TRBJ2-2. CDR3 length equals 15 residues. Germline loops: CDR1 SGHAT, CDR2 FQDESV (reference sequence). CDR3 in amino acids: CASSFAEANTGELFF.